The T cell receptor (beta chain) described here comes from a study of cytomegalovirus exposure and HLA in healthy donors. Study overall: A preliminary data release comprised tens of millions of unique TCRs obtained from HLA-typed donors. Points from the study as a whole: Looking again later, the authors saw that most CMV-associated TCR beta chains seemed HLA-restricted. In an earlier analysis, most TCR beta V segments were productive about 87% or about 30% of the time. A few chains linked to CMV were shown in vitro to be specific for CMV antigens.

Germline V lookup: CDR1 DFQATT, CDR2 SNEGSKA (reference sequence). The V end was cut by 5 bases, the J end by 8 bases, with 12 bases between. This CDR3 region has 11 residues. The PCR employed 60 Vbeta primers together with 13 Jbeta primers. Method: immunoSEQ multiplex PCR; TCRdb's copy keeps in-frame clones and lacks some. There are 90,000 to 110,000 clones in the sample; 76% occur only once, and about 7.5% lies in the top ten. Comments on this clone: Its antigen remains unidentified.

Sequenced: PBMCs. The origin of this receptor is a middle-aged man in good health and CMV-seropositive. V and J are TRBV20-1 and TRBJ1-2; D remains ambiguous. The CDR3 region has the DNA TGCAGTGCTCGAACTCTTGTAGGCTACACCTTC. Its protein product is CSARTLVGYTF.